This T cell receptor beta chain appears in the sequencing data of a study of immune evolution from preneoplasia to lung adenocarcinoma. Method: immunoSEQ multiplex PCR; TCRdb's copy keeps in-frame clones and lacks some. The table has tens of thousands of clones, approximately 74% seen once. H&E slides confirmed each diagnosis, reviewed by two pathologists independently. V lost 1 base and J lost 8, with 22 bases in between. Germline CDR1 reads SGDLS; CDR2 reads YYNGEE. The CDR3 has 17 residues. This chain joins TRBV9 and TRBJ2-1; D perhaps matches TRBD1 (6 bases). Input material: FFPE invasive lung adenocarcinoma tissue. The receptor was isolated from a person between 55 and 69 years old with invasive lung adenocarcinoma. Some clones in this sample may be carry-over from other donors' samples. The CDR3 nucleotides are TGTGCCAGCAGCGTATACGCACCCGGGACCAGGGGCGATGAGCAGTTCTTC. Protein sequence: CASSVYAPGTRGDEQFF.